A single sample is the source of the 26 T cell receptor beta chains below, sequenced in a study of blood T cell repertoires in COVID-19. This table comes from immunoSEQ multiplex PCR, and its TCRdb copy is limited to in-frame clones, with some not included. The repertoire holds about 170,000 clones, with 75% to 90% as singletons. The source material was peripheral blood. The origin of the receptors is an elderly woman with active or convalescent COVID-19.

The rearrangement links TRBV6-2 or TRBV6-3 to TRBJ2-1; D gene ambiguous. Trimming removed 0 bases at V and 0 bases at J, with 9 bases between. CDR1 is MNHEY and CDR2 is SVGEGT in the germline V gene. This CDR3 comprises 16 residues. CDR3 DNA: TGTGCCAGCAGTTACTCGAGGCCGAGCTCCTACAATGAGCAGTTCTTC. Protein: CASSYSRPSSYNEQFF.

The chain combines TRBV7-2 with TRBJ1-6; a possible D gene is TRBD1 (5 bases). Germline CDR1 reads SGHTA; CDR2 reads FQGNSA. This CDR3 region has 14 residues. The V and J ends lost 3 bases and 7 bases respectively, with 10 bases between them. The CDR3 sequence: CASSFGHANSPLHF. The CDR3 coding sequence is TGTGCCAGCAGCTTCGGACACGCAAATTCACCCCTCCACTTT.

This clone was detected once. This chain links TRBV9 with TRBJ2-7; 10 positions agree with TRBD1. This CDR3 has 14 residues. The V gene's germline CDR1 is SGDLS and CDR2 YYNGEE. With V trimmed by 4 bases and J by 7 bases, 8 bases remained unmatched. The CDR3 nucleotides read TGTGCCAGCAGCTGGGGGACAGGGGTGGATGAGCAGTACTTC. Amino acids: CASSWGTGVDEQYF. Based on the CDR3 plus reference TRBV9 and TRBJ2-7, the full variable domain is DSGVTQTPKHLITATGQRVTLRCSPRSGDLSVYWYQQSLDQGLQFLIQYYNGEERAKGNILERFSAQQFPDLHSELNLSSLELGDSALYFCASSWGTGVDEQYFGPGTRLTVT.

The chain couples TRBV7-2 to TRBJ1-3; a weak D match, TRBD1 (6 bases). The CDR3 length is 15 residues. Trimming removed 1 base from V and 2 bases from J, with 9 bases in between. Germline V CDR1 and CDR2: SGHTA, FQGNSA. CDR3 nucleotides: TGTGCCAGCAGCTTAGTGGGACAAGCTGGAAACACCATATATTTT. It encodes CASSLVGQAGNTIYF.

J is TRBJ2-7 and V is TRBV9, with D tentatively TRBD1 (6 bases). V gave up 3 bases and J gave up 7 bases, with 26 bases separating them. The V gene's germline CDR1 is SGDLS and CDR2 YYNGEE. This CDR3 comprises 17 residues. The CDR3 loop is CASSGAPRQELNLEQYF. CDR3 DNA: TGTGCCAGCAGCGGGGCCCCCCGACAGGAGCTAAATTTGGAGCAGTACTTC.

V is TRBV5-1 and J is TRBJ1-2, with 9 bases lining up with TRBD1. V dropped 7 bases and J dropped 2; count of bases not matched to a gene: 3. Germline-derived CDR1 and CDR2 are SGHRS and YFSETQ. CDR3 length equals 13 residues. The CDR3, as DNA: TGCGCCAGCTCCACAGGGGGCAACTATGGCTACACCTTC. Amino acids: CASSTGGNYGYTF. Supplemented by reference TRBV5-1 and TRBJ1-2, the full variable domain reads KAGVTQTPRYLIKTRGQQVTLSCSPISGHRSVSWYQQTPGQGLQFLFEYFSETQRNKGNFPGRFSGRQFSNSRSEMNVSTLELGDSALYLCASSTGGNYGYTFGSGTRLTVV.

Only a few counts were recorded for this clone. The rearrangement joins TRBV5-6 to TRBJ1-2, with D tentatively TRBD1 (5 bases). Germline assignment: CDR1 SGHDT and CDR2 YYEEEE. V lost 3 bases, J lost 8 bases, and 14 bases lay in between. The CDR3 consists of 13 residues. Written as DNA, the CDR3 is TGTGCCAGCAGCTCCCGGACACCGGCCGGCTACACCTTC. It is translated as CASSSRTPAGYTF.

This chain joins TRBV7-2 and TRBJ1-2; D is ambiguous. This CDR3 has 13 amino acids. Trimming took 0 bases from V and 6 from J, leaving 8 bases between them. Per germline, CDR1 SGHTA and CDR2 FQGNSA. This CDR3 reads CASSLAPQDGYTF. Written as DNA, the CDR3 is TGTGCCAGCAGCTTAGCGCCTCAGGATGGCTACACCTTC.

This clone has just a few counts. The chain is built from TRBV29-1 and TRBJ2-6, with TRBD2 identical over 7 bases. The junction had 3 bases not matched to a gene; V was cut back by 1 base and J by 3 bases. The CDR3 is made up of 15 amino acids. The germline CDR1 and CDR2 sequences are SQVTM and ANQGSEA. As DNA, the CDR3 is TGCAGCGTTGAAGCCGGGGGGAGTGGGGCCAACGTCCTGACTTTC. Its translation is CSVEAGGSGANVLTF. The full variable domain, rest sourced from reference TRBV29-1 and TRBJ2-6, is SAVISQKPSRDICQRGTSLTIQCQVDSQVTMMFWYRQQPGQSLTLIATANQGSEATYESGFVIDKFPISRPNLTFSTLTVSNMSPEDSSIYLCSVEAGGSGANVLTFGAGSRLTVL.

This chain joins TRBV24-1 and TRBJ2-5, with D possibly being TRBD2 (5 bases). The germline V gene has CDR1 KGHDR and CDR2 SFDVKD. CDR3 length: 16 residues. V was clipped by 5 bases and J by 4 bases, with 19 bases between them. CDR3 bases: TGTGCCACCAGTGGTGTCGCCGTGAGGGTCCGAGAGACCCAGTACTTC. Its protein is CATSGVAVRVRETQYF.

The chain employs TRBV4-3 and TRBJ2-3, with 7 bases aligning to TRBD2. CDR1 and CDR2 from the germline V gene are LGHNA and YSLEER. The V and J ends lost 4 bases and 3 bases, in that order; junction bases with no gene match: 10. The CDR3 has 16 residues. The CDR3 loop reads CASSPGGLGGTDTQYF. The CDR3 DNA reads as TGCGCCAGCAGCCCTGGAGGACTGGGAGGGACAGATACGCAGTATTTT.

The chain uses TRBV29-1 and TRBJ1-1; D unresolved. V was shortened by 4 bases and J by 4 bases, with 10 bases between the two germline ends. CDR1 and CDR2 (germline): SQVTM, ANQGSEA. This CDR3 is built from 12 residues. The CDR3 region is CSVAGLGTEAFF. CDR3 sequence (DNA): TGCAGCGTTGCCGGGTTGGGCACTGAAGCTTTCTTT.

In its sample, this clone was seen once. V usage is TRBV7-2 and J usage is TRBJ2-3; 8 bases agree with TRBD2. Germline loops: CDR1 SGHTA, CDR2 FQGNSA. This CDR3 region has 16 residues. The junction had 5 bases not matched to a gene; V was cut back by 1 base and J by 2 bases. CDR3 bases: TGTGCCAGCAGCTTAGTCAGCGGGGGATCCACAGATACGCAGTATTTT. It codes for CASSLVSGGSTDTQYF.

This chain links TRBV7-2 with TRBJ2-3; TRBD2 agrees at 15 bases. Germline assignment: CDR1 SGHTA and CDR2 FQGNSA. This CDR3 has 18 amino acids. V shed 4 bases and J 2 bases; nucleotides not matched to a gene: 7. In DNA form, the CDR3 reads TGTGCCAGCAGCTACCGGACTAGCGGGGGGGCTTTCACAGATACGCAGTATTTT. Translating it yields CASSYRTSGGAFTDTQYF.

This chain connects TRBV5-1 to TRBJ1-4, with D possibly being TRBD1 (5 bases). V was shortened by 0 bases and J by 0 bases, with 9 bases between the two germline ends. This CDR3 is built from 16 residues. The V gene's germline CDR1 is SGHRS and CDR2 YFSETQ. CDR3 protein: CASSLADSSTNEKLFF. The DNA for the CDR3 is TGCGCCAGCAGCTTGGCTGACAGCTCAACTAATGAAAAACTGTTTTTT.

This chain joins TRBV12-5 and TRBJ2-5, with 10 bases lining up with TRBD2. The V gene's germline CDR1 is LGHNT and CDR2 FRNRAP. V trimming: 1 base; J trimming: 5 bases; junction bases outside the gene matches: 7. This CDR3 has 16 residues. This CDR3 is CASGLGASGGKETQYF. CDR3 in DNA: TGTGCTAGTGGTTTGGGGGCTAGCGGGGGAAAGGAGACCCAGTACTTC. The variable domain in full, with the rest retrieved from reference TRBV12-5 and TRBJ2-5, is DARVTQTPRHKVTEMGQEVTMRCQPILGHNTVFWYRQTMMQGLELLAYFRNRAPLDDSGMPKDRFSAEMPDATLATLKIQPSEPRDSAVYFCASGLGASGGKETQYFGPGTRLLVL.

The chain is built from TRBV7-2 and TRBJ2-5; 10 nucleotides align to TRBD2. Germline CDR1 is SGHTA and CDR2 is FQGNSA. This CDR3 is 19 amino acids long. Trimming cost V 3 bases and J 4 bases; bases outside gene matches: 17. CDR3 residues: CASSFRRASGGPRGETQYF. In nucleotides, the CDR3 is TGTGCCAGCAGCTTCCGGAGGGCTAGCGGGGGCCCCCGAGGAGAGACCCAGTACTTC.

V gene TRBV9 combines with J gene TRBJ2-3; D is perhaps TRBD2 (6 bases). V was cut by 4 bases and J by 2 bases, with 8 bases left in between. The CDR3 sequence is 13 residues long. CDR1 and CDR2 from the germline V gene are SGDLS and YYNGEE. This CDR3 is CASSSGVTDTQYF. CDR3 nucleotides: TGTGCCAGCAGCTCGGGGGTCACAGATACGCAGTATTTT.

This rearrangement joins TRBV5-1 to TRBJ1-6; 7 nucleotides match TRBD1. V shed 4 bases and J 9 bases; nucleotides not matched to a gene: 10. CDR1 and CDR2 (germline): SGHRS, YFSETQ. This CDR3 is 15 amino acids long. In DNA, the CDR3 is TGCGCCAGCAGCCTGCCCGGGACAGCGGGTTCACCCCTCCACTTT. Protein product: CASSLPGTAGSPLHF.

The chain has TRBV29-1 and TRBJ2-2, with 8 bases lining up with TRBD1. Germline CDR1 SQVTM, CDR2 ANQGSEA. J was trimmed by 4 bases and V by 3 bases; bases with no gene match: 4. The length of the CDR3 is 14 residues. CDR3 residues: CSVEGRGRTGELFF. The CDR3, as DNA: TGCAGCGTTGAGGGCAGGGGGCGCACCGGGGAGCTGTTTTTT.

In its sample, this clone was seen once. The chain joins TRBV2 to TRBJ1-2, with D unresolved. Germline loops: CDR1 SNHLY, CDR2 FYNNEI. Trimming shortened V by 5 bases and J by 4 bases, and 8 bases separated the two germline ends. This CDR3 spans 12 amino acids. CDR3 loop: CASSSNSYGYTF. The DNA for the CDR3 is TGTGCCAGCAGTTCTAACAGCTATGGCTACACCTTC.

The gene calls are TRBV9 and TRBJ2-3; D uncertain. Germline-derived CDR1 and CDR2 are SGDLS and YYNGEE. The CDR3 length is 13 residues. Deletions cut 0 bases from V and 6 bases from J, with 8 bases between. CDR3 region: CASSVGSPDTQYF. The CDR3 DNA reads TGTGCCAGCAGCGTAGGTTCCCCGGATACGCAGTATTTT. The full variable domain, its missing parts supplied by reference TRBV9 and TRBJ2-3, is DSGVTQTPKHLITATGQRVTLRCSPRSGDLSVYWYQQSLDQGLQFLIQYYNGEERAKGNILERFSAQQFPDLHSELNLSSLELGDSALYFCASSVGSPDTQYFGPGTRLTVL.

The chain links TRBV7-6 to TRBJ2-2, with 7 bases matching TRBD1. Germline V gives CDR1 SGHVS, CDR2 FNYEAQ. V was clipped by 2 bases and J by 0 bases; unmatched bases: 3. This CDR3 spans 16 amino acids. The DNA of the CDR3 is TGTGCCAGCAGCTTACGGGGACAGTCGAACACCGGGGAGCTGTTTTTT. Translating it yields CASSLRGQSNTGELFF.

The rearrangement uses TRBV14 and TRBJ1-1, with D perhaps matching TRBD1 (5 bases). This CDR3 region has 13 residues. V was pared by 4 bases and J by 2 bases, with 8 bases between. Per the germline V gene, CDR1 is SGHDN and CDR2 is FVKESK. CDR3 protein: CASSPGQNTEAFF. The CDR3 region has the DNA TGTGCCAGCAGCCCAGGACAAAACACTGAAGCTTTCTTT. Supplemented by reference TRBV14 and TRBJ1-1, the full variable domain reads EAGVTQFPSHSVIEKGQTVTLRCDPISGHDNLYWYRRVMGKEIKFLLHFVKESKQDESGMPNNRFLAERTGGTYSTLKVQPAELEDSGVYFCASSPGQNTEAFFGQGTRLTVV.

This clone was observed a handful of times. V usage is TRBV6-1 and J usage is TRBJ1-4; D remains ambiguous. Trimming shortened V by 3 bases and J by 0 bases, and 11 bases separated the two germline ends. Germline values: CDR1 MNHNS, CDR2 SASEGT. CDR3 size: 16 residues. The CDR3 region is CASSEIAGATNEKLFF. Written as DNA, the CDR3 is TGTGCCAGCAGTGAGATTGCGGGAGCAACTAATGAAAAACTGTTTTTT.

J is TRBJ1-2 and V is TRBV19; D might be TRBD1 (6 bases). The CDR3 length is 16 residues. V lost 3 bases, J lost 0 bases, and 14 bases lay in between. Germline lookup yields CDR1 LNHDA and CDR2 SQIVND (reference sequence). CDR3 protein: CASSMYGGAANYGYTF. The CDR3 DNA is TGTGCCAGTAGTATGTATGGGGGCGCCGCTAACTATGGCTACACCTTC.